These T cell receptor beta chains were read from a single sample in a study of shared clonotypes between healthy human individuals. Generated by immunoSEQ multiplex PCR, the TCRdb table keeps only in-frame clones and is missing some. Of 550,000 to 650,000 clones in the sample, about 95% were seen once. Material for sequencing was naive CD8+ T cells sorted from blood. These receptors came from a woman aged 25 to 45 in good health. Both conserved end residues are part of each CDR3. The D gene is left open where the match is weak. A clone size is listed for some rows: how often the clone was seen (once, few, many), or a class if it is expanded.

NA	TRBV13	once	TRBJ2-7	TGTGCCAGCAGCGGGTCGGGGATAGATTACGAGCAGTACTTC	CASSGSGIDYEQYF
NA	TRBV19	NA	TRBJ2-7	TGTGCCAGTAGTATAGGGCTGTCCTACGAGCAGTACTTC	CASSIGLSYEQYF
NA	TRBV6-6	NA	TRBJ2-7	TGTGCCAGCCTCTCCGCGGAGGGTTCATACGAGCAGTACTTC	CASLSAEGSYEQYF
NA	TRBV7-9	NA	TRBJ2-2	TGTGCCAGCAGCCATAGCGTGGGGGGTGCCGGGGAGCTGTTTTTT	CASSHSVGGAGELFF
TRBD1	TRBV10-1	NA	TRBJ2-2	TGCGCCAGCAGCGCGACAGGGTATGGGGAGCTGTTTTTT	CASSATGYGELFF
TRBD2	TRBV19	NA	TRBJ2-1	TGTGCCAGTTGCTGCCGCGGGAGGCCCCCCTACAATGAGCAGTTCTTC	CASCCRGRPPYNEQFF
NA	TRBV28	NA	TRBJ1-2	TGTGCCAGCACCAACCCAGGGTCCTATGGCTACACCTTC	CASTNPGSYGYTF
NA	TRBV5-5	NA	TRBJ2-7	TGTGCCAGCAGCTTGGATGGGTTTACCTACGAGCAGTACTTC	CASSLDGFTYEQYF
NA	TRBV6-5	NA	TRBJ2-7	TGTGCCAGCAGTGTTAGGGAAGATTACGAGCAGTACTTC	CASSVREDYEQYF
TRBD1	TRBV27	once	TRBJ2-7	TGTGCCAGCAGTTTCCGGGACAGATTAGGCGAGCAGTACTTC	CASSFRDRLGEQYF
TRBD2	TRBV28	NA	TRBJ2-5	TGTGCCAGCAGTCACCGACTAGCGGGAGAGGAGACCCAGTACTTC	CASSHRLAGEETQYF
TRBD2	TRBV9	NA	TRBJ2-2	TGTGCCAGCAGCGTAGCGGGAGGGAACACCGGGGAGCTGTTTTTT	CASSVAGGNTGELFF
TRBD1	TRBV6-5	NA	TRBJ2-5	TGTGCCAGCAGTTTAACAGGGGATCGAGAGACCCAGTACTTC	CASSLTGDRETQYF
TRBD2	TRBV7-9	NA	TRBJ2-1	TGTGCCAGCAGCTTGGGAGAGCTAGCGGGAGTCTCTCGGCAGTTCTTC	CASSLGELAGVSRQFF
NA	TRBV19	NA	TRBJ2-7	TGTGCCAGTAGTTCACAGCGGGGACACCCTTACGAGCAGTACTTC	CASSSQRGHPYEQYF
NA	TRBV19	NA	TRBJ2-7	TGTGCCAGTAGTATGGCCGGGGGAGACGCCGACGAGCAGTACTTC	CASSMAGGDADEQYF
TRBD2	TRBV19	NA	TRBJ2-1	TGTGCCAGTAGGGGACTAGCGGGAAGAGGTGAGCAGTTCTTC	CASRGLAGRGEQFF
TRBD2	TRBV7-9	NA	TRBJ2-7	TGTGCCAGCATCACCGGCCCGGCAACCGGGACTACCTTCACCTACGAGCAGTACTTC	CASITGPATGTTFTYEQYF
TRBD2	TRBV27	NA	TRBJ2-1	TGTGCCAGCAGTTTATTTTCTAGCGGGAGGGGTGAGCAGTTCTTC	CASSLFSSGRGEQFF
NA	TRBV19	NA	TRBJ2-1	TGTGCCAGTAGTACCGGGGGCTACAATGAGCAGTTCTTC	CASSTGGYNEQFF
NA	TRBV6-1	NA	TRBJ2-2	TGTGCCAGCAGTGATGTGGGGGACACCGGGGAGCTGTTTTTT	CASSDVGDTGELFF
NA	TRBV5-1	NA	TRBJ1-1	TGCGCCAGCAGCTTGGAAGGAGGGGTCACTGAAGCTTTCTTT	CASSLEGGVTEAFF
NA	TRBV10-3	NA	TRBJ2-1	TGTGCCATCAGTGATAGTGGGGCATACAATGAGCAGTTCTTC	CAISDSGAYNEQFF
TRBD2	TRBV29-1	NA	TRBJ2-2	TGCAGCGTCCCGGGACTAGCGGGATCCGGGGAGCTGTTTTTT	CSVPGLAGSGELFF
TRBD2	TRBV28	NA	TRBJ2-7	TGTGCCAGCAGTTCGCGTGACCCACTAGCGACCGGAACCGATCCTACCTACGAGCAGTACTTC	CASSSRDPLATGTDPTYEQYF
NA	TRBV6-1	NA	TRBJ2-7	TGTGCCAGCGGACAAGGGAGGACCAAGTCCTACGAGCAGTACTTC	CASGQGRTKSYEQYF
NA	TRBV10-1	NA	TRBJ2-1	TGCGCCAGCAGTGAGACGGTTCCTAGCTCCTACAATGAGCAGTTCTTC	CASSETVPSSYNEQFF
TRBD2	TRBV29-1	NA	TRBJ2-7	TGCAGCGTTGAAGACGGTCCGGGTAGCGGGAGCTCCTACGAGCAGTACTTC	CSVEDGPGSGSSYEQYF
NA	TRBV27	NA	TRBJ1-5	TGTGCCAGCAGTTTAGATGGAGATCAGCCCCAGCATTTT	CASSLDGDQPQHF
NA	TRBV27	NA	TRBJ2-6	TGTGCCAGCATTGGATCTGGGGCCAACGTCCTGACTTTC	CASIGSGANVLTF
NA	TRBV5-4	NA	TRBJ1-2	TGTGCCAGCAGCTTGGGGAGGGAGTTCTATGGCTACACCTTC	CASSLGREFYGYTF
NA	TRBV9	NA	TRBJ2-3	TGTGCCAGCAGCCCAAGCACAGATACGCAGTATTTT	CASSPSTDTQYF
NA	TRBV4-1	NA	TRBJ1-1	TGCGCCAGCAGCCAAATGGAGGGGAACACTGAAGCTTTCTTT	CASSQMEGNTEAFF
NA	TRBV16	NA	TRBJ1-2	TGTGCCAGCAGCCAGTCGCGGGGTACAGACATTTGGGGCTACACCTTC	CASSQSRGTDIWGYTF
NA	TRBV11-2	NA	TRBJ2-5	TGTGCCAGCAGCGACGAGGAGACCCAGTACTTC	CASSDEETQYF
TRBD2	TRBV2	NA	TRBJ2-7	TGTGCCAGCAGTGAAATGGCGGGAGCCACCTACGAGCAGTACTTC	CASSEMAGATYEQYF
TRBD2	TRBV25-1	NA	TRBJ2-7	TGTGCCAGCAGTGCATGGACTAGTAGCTACGAGCAGTACTTC	CASSAWTSSYEQYF
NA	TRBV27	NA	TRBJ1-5	TGTGCCAGCAGTTTACAGGGTAGCGGTCAGCCCCAGCATTTT	CASSLQGSGQPQHF